The 22 T cell receptor beta chains presented below share a single source sample, sequenced in a study of blood T cell repertoires in COVID-19. The table came from immunoSEQ multiplex PCR; TCRdb's copy has only in-frame clones and leaves some out. This sample has fewer than 120,000 clones, with around 82% found just once. The sample taken for sequencing was peripheral blood. These receptors originate from a woman between 55 and 75 years old with acute or convalescent COVID-19.

This clone was picked up a small number of times. The V gene is TRBV9, the J gene TRBJ1-6; D gene uncertain. CDR1 is SGDLS and CDR2 is YYNGEE in the germline V gene. CDR3 length equals 14 residues. V lost 6 bases to trimming and J lost 7 bases, with 14 bases between them. This chain's CDR3 is CASNRGRENSPLHF. CDR3 DNA sequence: TGTGCCAGCAACCGCGGACGGGAGAATTCACCCCTCCACTTT.

The chain carries TRBV28 and TRBJ2-2, with D perhaps matching TRBD1 (5 bases). This CDR3 spans 15 amino acids. Trimming pared 4 bases from V and 0 bases from J, leaving 9 bases between. Germline assignment: CDR1 MDHEN and CDR2 SYDVKM. CDR3 sequence (DNA): TGTGCCAGCAGTTCCAGACAGACGAACACCGGGGAGCTGTTTTTT. Protein sequence: CASSSRQTNTGELFF.

Here the CDR3 reads CASSPWTGGETQYF. DNA for the CDR3: TGTGCCAGCAGTCCTTGGACAGGGGGAGAGACCCAGTACTTC. The gene calls are TRBV27 and TRBJ2-5; 10 bases map to TRBD1. The junction had 4 bases not matched to a gene; V was cut back by 5 bases and J by 4 bases. This CDR3 contains 14 residues. CDR1 and CDR2 from the germline V gene are MNHEY and SMNVEV (reference sequence).

This rearrangement joins TRBV5-1 to TRBJ2-5; maybe TRBD1 (5 bases). Looked up from germline, CDR1 is SGHRS and CDR2 is YFSETQ. The CDR3 is 17 residues long. With 4 bases removed from V and 3 bases from J, the gap between germline ends came to 22 bases. The CDR3, as DNA: TGCGCCAGCAGCCACCCATCGACGGCAGGGAATGAAGAGACCCAGTACTTC. It is translated as CASSHPSTAGNEETQYF.

This chain links TRBV3-1 (or the pseudogene TRBV3-2) with TRBJ2-7; possibly TRBD2 for D (6 bases). The CDR3 sequence is 13 residues long. Germline CDR1 and CDR2: LGHDT and YNNKEL (reference sequence). Deletions cut 1 base from V and 2 bases from J, with 6 bases between. The CDR3 DNA sequence: TGTGCCAGCAGCCAAGGGGGGGCCTACGAGCAGTACTTC. This encodes CASSQGGAYEQYF.

The rearrangement links TRBV30 to TRBJ2-7; D is perhaps TRBD1 (6 bases). The CDR3 is made up of 11 amino acids. Germline V gene lookup returns CDR1 GTSNPN and CDR2 SVGIG (reference sequence). CDR3 bases: TGTGCGGGGGACACCTCCTACGAGCAGTACTTC. This sequence encodes CAGDTSYEQYF.

This clone was observed a handful of times. The chain couples TRBV6-2 or TRBV6-3 to TRBJ1-5; TRBD1 matches at 7 bases. J lost 6 bases, V lost 5 bases, and 4 bases had no gene match. Germline loops: CDR1 MNHEY, CDR2 SVGEGT. The CDR3 contains 13 residues. In DNA form, the CDR3 reads TGTGCCAGCAGTCCACAGGGGATTCAGCCCCAGCATTTT. This sequence encodes CASSPQGIQPQHF.

The chain uses TRBV7-2 and TRBJ2-1; 8 bases align to TRBD2. The CDR3 runs to 13 residues. Trimming removed 3 bases from V and 7 bases from J; junction bases left unmatched: 2. Per the germline V gene, CDR1 is SGHTA and CDR2 is FQGNSA. CDR3 bases: TGTGCCAGCAGCTTCGGGGGGGCGAATGAGCAGTTCTTC. The encoded protein is CASSFGGANEQFF.

The chain recombines TRBV27 with TRBJ2-7; 7 bases align to TRBD1. The CDR3 is 14 residues long. CDR1 and CDR2 from the germline V gene are MNHEY and SMNVEV (reference sequence). With V trimmed by 2 bases and J by 6 bases, 7 bases remained unmatched. The chain's CDR3 is CASSLEDRSGEQYF. CDR3 in DNA: TGTGCCAGCAGTTTAGAGGACAGGTCAGGCGAGCAGTACTTC.

The chain's CDR3 is CATSDFLPGGGTVGDTQYF. CDR3 DNA sequence: TGTGCCACCAGTGATTTTTTACCTGGGGGGGGCACCGTTGGAGATACGCAGTATTTT. This chain joins TRBV24-1 and TRBJ2-3; possibly TRBD2 for D (7 bases). This CDR3 is 19 amino acids long. V lost 1 base and J lost 5, with 24 bases in between. CDR1 is KGHDR, CDR2 SFDVKD, per germline.

This clone appeared once. The chain has TRBV30 and TRBJ2-7; TRBD1 might be the D (6 bases). Germline CDR1 is GTSNPN and CDR2 is SVGIG (reference sequence). The CDR3 loop spans 12 amino acids. V was trimmed by 1 base and J by 4 bases, leaving 8 bases between them. This CDR3 is CAWSDQGYEQYF. The CDR3, as DNA: TGTGCCTGGAGTGATCAGGGGTACGAGCAGTACTTC.

The table lists this clone with a few counts. The gene calls are TRBV29-1 and TRBJ1-2, with 12 nucleotides matching TRBD1. The CDR3 covers 13 residues. Germline CDR1 reads SQVTM; CDR2 reads ANQGSEA. V shed 8 bases, J shed 8 bases, and the junction held 9 bases outside the gene matches. Here the CDR3 DNA reads TGCAGCCATACCGGGACAGGGGGCGACGGCTACACCTTC. It encodes CSHTGTGGDGYTF.

This sequence joins TRBV20-1 and TRBJ2-7; tentatively, D is TRBD1 (6 bases). Trimming left V 3 bases short and J 1 base short, with 13 bases between. The germline gives CDR1 DFQATT, CDR2 SNEGSKA (reference sequence). This CDR3 has 14 amino acids. CDR3 residues: CSASTDRFSYEQYF. The CDR3 nucleotides are TGCAGTGCTAGTACTGACAGGTTTTCCTACGAGCAGTACTTC.

The chain has TRBV6-5 and TRBJ2-5; 7 bases are a match to TRBD1. CDR3 size: 13 residues. Trimming took 5 bases from V and 4 from J; bases not matched to a gene: 4. In germline, CDR1 is MNHEY, CDR2 SVGAGI. Here the CDR3 DNA reads TGTGCCAGCAGTCGACAGGGAGCAGAGACCCAGTACTTC. Amino acids: CASSRQGAETQYF.

The rearrangement uses TRBV24-1 and TRBJ2-2, with 7 nucleotides matching TRBD1. V lost 4 bases and J lost 6; bases outside the gene matches: 10. The CDR3 sequence is 16 residues long. Germline V gene sequence: CDR1 KGHDR, CDR2 SFDVKD. The CDR3 DNA reads as TGTGCCACCAGTGACTACTCACAGGGGCACTCCGGGGAGCTGTTTTTT. It specifies CATSDYSQGHSGELFF.

The V and J genes are TRBV28 and TRBJ1-4; D is perhaps TRBD1 (6 bases). V was shortened by 6 bases and J by 2 bases, with 10 bases between the two germline ends. This CDR3 region has 14 residues. Germline CDR1 and CDR2: MDHEN and SYDVKM. The CDR3 nucleotides read TGTGCCAGCAGCATACAGGGCACTAATGAAAAACTGTTTTTT. It encodes CASSIQGTNEKLFF.

The V call is TRBV6-5, the J call TRBJ1-2; 9 positions match TRBD1. This CDR3 region has 14 residues. With V trimmed by 6 bases and J by 6 bases, 8 bases remained unmatched. Germline CDR1 reads MNHEY; CDR2 reads SVGAGI. The CDR3 is CASRLPGQGHGYTF. CDR3 nucleotides: TGTGCCAGCAGACTGCCGGGACAGGGCCATGGCTACACCTTC.

The V gene is TRBV4-2, the J gene TRBJ1-2; D remains ambiguous. The CDR3 consists of 15 residues. CDR1 LGHNA and CDR2 YNFKEQ come from the germline V gene. The germline V and J ends were trimmed by 0 bases and 3 bases, with 11 bases remaining between them. CDR3 region: CASSQESSADYGYTF. In nucleotides, the CDR3 is TGTGCCAGCAGCCAAGAAAGTTCGGCGGACTATGGCTACACCTTC.

The chain combines TRBV5-4 with TRBJ2-7; D might be TRBD1 (6 bases). V was cut by 4 bases and J by 2 bases, with 16 bases left in between. The CDR3 is 15 residues long. The germline V gene has CDR1 SGHNT and CDR2 YYREEE (reference sequence). DNA of the CDR3: TGTGCCAGCAGCCCGAGAAACAGGGACGCCTACGAGCAGTACTTC. Translated: CASSPRNRDAYEQYF. Together with reference TRBV5-4 and TRBJ2-7, the CDR3 gives the full variable domain: ETGVTQSPTHLIKTRGQQVTLRCSSQSGHNTVSWYQQALGQGPQFIFQYYREEENGRGNFPPRFSGLQFPNYSSELNVNALELDDSALYLCASSPRNRDAYEQYFGPGTRLTVT.

V usage is TRBV28 and J usage is TRBJ1-2; no firm D call. CDR1 and CDR2 (germline): MDHEN, SYDVKM. V was cut by 10 bases and J by 6 bases, with 9 bases left in between. The CDR3 loop spans 10 amino acids. CDR3 residues: CAIRGNGYTF. The DNA for the CDR3 is TGTGCCATCCGCGGGAATGGCTACACCTTC.

V usage is TRBV4-3 and J usage is TRBJ1-4, with 7 bases aligning to TRBD1. Looked up from germline, CDR1 is LGHNA and CDR2 is YSLEER. CDR3 length: 16 residues. V was clipped by 0 bases and J by 5 bases; unmatched bases: 6. The CDR3, as DNA: TGCGCCAGCAGCCAAGAATGGGACAGTCTAAATGAAAAACTGTTTTTT. This gives the protein CASSQEWDSLNEKLFF.

DNA of the CDR3: TGTGCCAGCAGCTTAACGGGGACAGGAAAAGGCTATGGCTACACCTTC. This encodes CASSLTGTGKGYGYTF. The V call is TRBV7-3, the J call TRBJ1-2; TRBD1 agrees at 8 bases. Germline CDR1 SGHTA, CDR2 FQGTGA. The CDR3 covers 16 residues. V lost 0 bases, J lost 4 bases, and 7 bases stayed unmatched.